This TCR beta chain was retrieved from a study of cytomegalovirus exposure and HLA in healthy donors. The PCR had 60 Vbeta and 13 Jbeta primers. Profiled with immunoSEQ multiplex PCR; TCRdb holds only in-frame clones, not every one. Here the sample spans nearly 110,000 clones, around 75% being singletons. V gave up 6 bases and J gave up 5 bases; unmatched junction bases: 8. Per germline, CDR1 SQVTM and CDR2 ANQGSEA. The CDR3 has 14 amino acids. At sampling all donors were nominally healthy, likely with unrecorded immune exposures. Overall study findings and caveats: When analyzed later, a missense DCLRE1C variant was found to be linked to TCR beta V- and J-gene trimming.

About this clone: Its antigen is still unknown.

This chain uses TRBV29-1 with TRBJ2-1; 9 nucleotides align to TRBD1. Sequenced sample: PBMCs. The receptor comes from a female donor in good health and CMV-seronegative. CDR3 DNA: TGCAGCGTACGAGACAGGGGGTATGACAATGAGCAGTTCTTC. It encodes CSVRDRGYDNEQFF.